The rows below give T cell receptor beta chains drawn from one sample of a study of memory CD4+ T cells and cytomegalovirus serostatus. This table comes from immunoSEQ multiplex PCR, and its TCRdb copy is limited to in-frame clones, with some not included. This sample carries 45,000 to 60,000 clones, around 78% of them seen once, and the ten largest clones take around 0.61%. The sequenced sample was memory CD4+ T cells from blood. The receptors here all came from an adult in good health and CMV-seronegative. CDR3s include the opening cysteine and the closing phenylalanine or tryptophan. D genes are given only for firm matches. Size is stated for part of the rows, as once, few or many counts, or as a class when the clone is expanded.

clone size	J gene	V gene	D gene	CDR3 DNA	CDR3 protein
.	TRBJ1-2	TRBV19	.	TGTGCCAGTAGGAGTTCCGAGCAGGGCTATGGCTACACCTTC	CASRSSEQGYGYTF
.	TRBJ1-3	TRBV19	TRBD1	TGTGCCAGTAGTCTCGGACAGGGGCTGAGGAACACCATATATTTT	CASSLGQGLRNTIYF
.	TRBJ1-1	TRBV30	.	TGTGCCTGGAGTGTCGGACAGTTGATCCCTGAAGCTTTCTTT	CAWSVGQLIPEAFF
.	TRBJ1-3	TRBV11-2	TRBD1	TGTGCCAGCAGCTTAGCGGGACAGTTCTCTGGAAACACCATATATTTT	CASSLAGQFSGNTIYF
.	TRBJ2-2	TRBV2	.	TGTGCCAGCAGACCAGACAGAAACACCGGGGAGCTGTTTTTT	CASRPDRNTGELFF
once	TRBJ1-5	TRBV5-5	TRBD1	TGTGCCAGCAGCGACAGGGGCGGCGGCAATCAGCCCCAGCATTTT	CASSDRGGGNQPQHF
.	TRBJ2-5	TRBV5-1	TRBD1	TGCGCCAGCAGCAGAGGACAGGGGCGAGAGACCCAGTACTTC	CASSRGQGRETQYF
.	TRBJ2-5	TRBV5-6	TRBD1	TGTGCCAGCAGCTTACAGGGGGCATACGAGACCCAGTACTTC	CASSLQGAYETQYF
.	TRBJ2-1	TRBV11-2	.	TGTGCCAGCAGCTTAGAGGGCGGTTCCTACAATGAGCAGTTCTTC	CASSLEGGSYNEQFF
.	TRBJ2-7	TRBV9	.	TGTGCCAGCAGCGTAGATTTAAGGTCCCCCTCCTACGAGCAGTACTTC	CASSVDLRSPSYEQYF
few	TRBJ1-2	TRBV9	TRBD1	TGTGCCAGCAGCGGCCCAGGACAGGGGGAGGTTAACTATGGCTACACCTTC	CASSGPGQGEVNYGYTF
.	TRBJ1-3	TRBV7-8	TRBD1	TGTGCCAGCAGCCCTAGAGACAGGGTCGGGGGAAACACCATATATTTT	CASSPRDRVGGNTIYF
.	TRBJ2-1	TRBV29-1	.	TGCAGCGTTAGGGGAGGCGGTAATGAGCAGTTCTTC	CSVRGGGNEQFF
.	TRBJ2-3	TRBV29-1	.	TGCAGCGTGACTAGAGGAAGGCCCACAGATACGCAGTATTTT	CSVTRGRPTDTQYF
few	TRBJ2-2	TRBV28	.	TGTGCCAGCAGTTTCATCTTTGGGGGGGGGCGTCCCCGGGTTAACACCGGGGAGCTGTTTTTT	CASSFIFGGGRPRVNTGELFF
.	TRBJ1-5	TRBV28	TRBD1	TGTGCCAGCATAGGACAGGGGGCAACTGTAGCTGGGAATCAGCCCCAGCATTTT	CASIGQGATVAGNQPQHF
.	TRBJ2-3	TRBV19	.	TGTGCCAGTAATTCCGGACCGGCACGCGTATTCACAGATACGCAGTATTTT	CASNSGPARVFTDTQYF
.	TRBJ2-3	TRBV30	TRBD2	TGTGCCTGGAGGTGGACTAGCGGGAGTGCAGATACGCAGTATTTT	CAWRWTSGSADTQYF
few	TRBJ2-1	TRBV4-1	TRBD2	TGCGCCAGCAGCCGCGGGGGGACTAGCGGGAGAAATGTCCACAATGAGCAGTTCTTC	CASSRGGTSGRNVHNEQFF
.	TRBJ1-2	TRBV29-1	.	TGCAGCGTTCGACAGATGCAGGATGGCTACACCTTC	CSVRQMQDGYTF
.	TRBJ2-2	TRBV28	TRBD1	TGTGCCAGCAGTTTTAATAGGGGGACAGAGTACACCGGGGAGCTGTTTTTT	CASSFNRGTEYTGELFF
.	TRBJ2-7	TRBV6-6	.	TGTGCCAGCAGGCCGGAGTCCTACGAGCAGTACTTC	CASRPESYEQYF